This T cell receptor (beta chain) was documented in a study of a mutant IDH1 vaccine in newly diagnosed glioma. At the level of the study: A roughly 60% male, approximately 38% female split and a mean age of roughly 37 years characterized treated patients. Standard pretreatment was either radiotherapy, temozolomide, or, for most, radiochemotherapy with temozolomide.

Here immunoSEQ multiplex PCR was the method, and the copy in TCRdb shows in-frame clones only, minus some. This sample has about 88,000 clones, with 82% found just once. Whole-study findings and limits: Pseudoprogression seemed unrelated to changes in top peripheral T cell clonotypes.

This clone was seen only once. Its specificity is not known. In germline, CDR1 is SGDLS, CDR2 YYNGEE. This CDR3 spans 15 amino acids. Trimming pared 4 bases from V and 6 bases from J, leaving 17 bases between. As to time point: baseline, week 1 (first vaccination visit). Regarding treatment: pre-vaccination baseline after standard-of-care therapy. The sequence derives from a man between 35 and 55 years old with glioma. Some clones in this sample may be carry-over from other donors' samples. The V and J genes are TRBV9 and TRBJ1-5; D might be TRBD1 (6 bases). Sequencing was performed on PBMCs, taken from a glioma patient treated with radiotherapy, temozolomide or both. CDR3 in DNA: TGTGCCAGCAGCCCCACAGGGTGGGTCGGTCAGCCCCAGCATTTT. This encodes CASSPTGWVGQPQHF.